The present TCR beta chain was sequenced within a study of T cell responses to AZD1222 COVID-19 vaccine. On this clone: Its antigen is unknown.

Libraries were prepared by immunoSEQ multiplex PCR; TCRdb keeps only in-frame clonotypes and omits some of them. This table has over 110,000 clones, 80% to 95% appearing once. Trimming stripped 5 bases from V and 7 bases from J, with 12 bases between. The CDR3 runs 13 residues. The V gene's germline CDR1 is MDHEN and CDR2 SYDVKM. General study findings and limits: There were mostly white British donors and more females than males, and clonal diversity was possibly underestimated.

The sequence was collected from an adult in good health. The chain links TRBV28 to TRBJ1-5, with D possibly matching TRBD1 (5 bases). This specimen was peripheral blood, taken on day 0 of AZD1222 vaccination. The CDR3 loop is CASSGTGRQPQHF. In DNA form, the CDR3 reads TGTGCCAGCAGTGGAACAGGACGGCAGCCCCAGCATTTT.